These 20 T cell receptor beta chains were sequenced from one sample in a study of blood T cell repertoires in COVID-19. Some clones are missing from TCRdb's copy, which holds only in-frame ones; the method was immunoSEQ multiplex PCR. The data contain approximately 100,000 clones, roughly 87% of them singletons. Sequencing was carried out using peripheral blood. The receptors here all came from a woman aged 60 to 75 with acute or convalescent COVID-19.

The rearrangement uses TRBV12-3 or TRBV12-4 and TRBJ2-2, with a weak D call TRBD2 (5 bases). This CDR3 comprises 12 residues. With 7 bases removed from V and 7 bases from J, the gap between germline ends came to 10 bases. The CDR3 nucleotides are TGTGCCAGCACGAGGACTGGCGGGGAGCTGTTTTTT. As protein: CASTRTGGELFF.

To note about this clone: Within the sample, other DNA sequences also encode this same CDR3. The DNA of the CDR3 is TGTGCCAGCAGCTTAGCGGAGAGCTACGAGCAGTACTTC. Translating gives CASSLAESYEQYF. The chain carries TRBV11-2 and TRBJ2-7; D gene unclear. V gave up 1 base and J gave up 3 bases, with 7 bases separating them. Germline V gives CDR1 SGHAT, CDR2 FQNNGV. The CDR3 contains 13 residues.

This chain uses TRBV6-6 with TRBJ1-2; 7 nucleotides align to TRBD1. Per the germline V gene, CDR1 is MNHNY and CDR2 is SVGAGI (reference sequence). The CDR3 consists of 12 residues. The V gene end was trimmed by 8 bases and the J gene end by 6 bases; junction bases not matched to a gene: 6. DNA for the CDR3: TGTGCCAGCCGAGGGGGCAGTGATGGCTACACCTTC. Encoded protein: CASRGGSDGYTF.

This clone was seen a few times. V gene TRBV2 combines with J gene TRBJ2-1; no clear D gene. The CDR3 runs to 11 residues. Trimming took 3 bases from V and 8 from J, leaving 5 bases between them. Germline assignment: CDR1 SNHLY and CDR2 FYNNEI. DNA for the CDR3: TGTGCCAGCAGTGAGTCGGATGAGCAGTTCTTC. This translates into CASSESDEQFF.

This rearrangement joins TRBV5-1 to TRBJ2-2, with D maybe TRBD2 (5 bases). Germline lookup yields CDR1 SGHRS and CDR2 YFSETQ. V was trimmed by 2 bases and J by 4 bases, leaving 12 bases between them. The CDR3 has 15 residues. The DNA of the CDR3 is TGCGCCAGCAGCTTACGCGGAGAGGGCACCGGGGAGCTGTTTTTT. This encodes CASSLRGEGTGELFF.

V gene TRBV4-1 combines with J gene TRBJ2-7; 9 bases are shared with TRBD1. The CDR3 loop spans 14 amino acids. Germline V gene data show CDR1 as MGHRA and CDR2 as YSYEKL. V lost 1 base to trimming and J lost 4 bases; unmatched junction nucleotides: 2. Written as DNA, the CDR3 is TGCGCCAGCAGCCAAGTCGACAGGGGGTACGAGCAGTACTTC. Amino acids: CASSQVDRGYEQYF.

This chain links TRBV3-1 (or the pseudogene TRBV3-2) with TRBJ2-3; D remains unclear. This CDR3 is built from 18 residues. V was clipped by 1 base and J by 0 bases, with 17 bases between them. From germline, CDR1 is LGHDT and CDR2 YNNKEL (reference sequence). CDR3 bases: TGTGCCAGCAGCCAAGGTTATCGGTTGCAAACTAGCACAGATACGCAGTATTTT. Translating it yields CASSQGYRLQTSTDTQYF.

The chain employs TRBV19 and TRBJ1-5; the D gene is possibly TRBD1 (6 bases). Germline V gene lookup returns CDR1 LNHDA and CDR2 SQIVND (reference sequence). This CDR3 has 12 residues. The V gene lost 10 bases and the J gene lost 2 bases, with 9 bases spanning the gap. The CDR3 sequence: CATGQRNQPQHF. CDR3 sequence (DNA): TGTGCCACCGGACAGCGCAATCAGCCCCAGCATTTT.

This chain connects TRBV5-1 to TRBJ1-1; D not resolved. The CDR3 spans 13 residues. Germline assignment: CDR1 SGHRS and CDR2 YFSETQ. V lost 6 bases and J 2 bases, leaving 11 bases between the germline ends. The CDR3 region is CASTEGANTEAFF. CDR3 coding DNA: TGCGCCAGCACAGAAGGAGCTAACACTGAAGCTTTCTTT.

The CDR3, as DNA: TGTGCCAGTAGTGGGACTGCGGGCCTCGATGAGCAGTTCTTC. Its translation is CASSGTAGLDEQFF. The chain has TRBV19 and TRBJ2-1, with D possibly matching TRBD2 (6 bases). The CDR3 runs to 14 residues. V was shortened by 5 bases and J by 8 bases, with 16 bases between the two germline ends. Germline V lookup: CDR1 LNHDA, CDR2 SQIVND (reference sequence).

This rearrangement joins TRBV5-4 to TRBJ1-1; D gene ambiguous. This CDR3 region has 13 residues. Germline assignment: CDR1 SGHNT and CDR2 YYREEE (reference sequence). Trimming took off 4 bases at V and 5 bases at J, with 12 bases between the two ends. The CDR3 reads CASSTQDGTEAFF. The CDR3 nucleotides read TGTGCCAGCAGCACCCAGGATGGAACTGAAGCTTTCTTT.

This sequence joins TRBV10-2 and TRBJ2-7; 8 nucleotides agree with TRBD1. V gave up 6 bases and J gave up 2 bases; unmatched junction bases: 3. The CDR3 totals 13 residues. Germline CDR1 WSHSY, CDR2 SAAADI. CDR3 amino acids: CASSRQGTYEQYF. CDR3 nucleotides: TGCGCCAGCAGCCGACAGGGGACCTACGAGCAGTACTTC.

The chain couples TRBV7-2 to TRBJ2-3; the D gene is possibly TRBD2 (5 bases). Germline V CDR1 and CDR2: SGHTA, FQGNSA. This CDR3 region has 16 residues. V was clipped by 1 base and J by 4 bases, with 15 bases between them. The CDR3 DNA is TGTGCCAGCAGCTTAGGCGGGCCCCCGAACGCAGATACGCAGTATTTT. This encodes CASSLGGPPNADTQYF.

The rearrangement joins TRBV6-1 to TRBJ2-1, with TRBD2 matching 12 bases. The trim removed 8 bases at V and 6 bases at J, leaving 2 bases unmatched. The CDR3 loop spans 13 amino acids. Per germline, CDR1 MNHNS and CDR2 SASEGT. CDR3 region: CASQTSGSNEQFF. The DNA for the CDR3 is TGTGCCAGCCAGACTAGCGGGAGCAATGAGCAGTTCTTC.

The chain couples TRBV30 to TRBJ2-1; TRBD2 might be the D (6 bases). Germline V gene data show CDR1 as GTSNPN and CDR2 as SVGIG (reference sequence). V was clipped by 3 bases and J by 6 bases, with 12 bases between them. CDR3 size: 13 residues. CDR3 sequence (DNA): TGTGCCTGGAGGGCGGGAATTGTCAATGAGCAGTTCTTC. This encodes CAWRAGIVNEQFF.

The gene calls are TRBV6-4 and TRBJ1-1; D not resolved. The CDR3 covers 14 residues. Germline loops: CDR1 MRHNA, CDR2 SNTAGT. V gave up 11 bases and J gave up 4 bases, with 20 bases separating them. The CDR3 DNA follows: TGTGCCGGATGCCTTTGTGCCCACAGCACTGAAGCTTTCTTT. The encoded protein is CAGCLCAHSTEAFF.

This clone appeared once. The rearrangement uses TRBV11-2 and TRBJ1-5, with D uncertain. CDR1 and CDR2 (germline): SGHAT, FQNNGV. This CDR3 has 19 amino acids. Trimming removed 0 bases at V and 0 bases at J, with 18 bases between. CDR3 sequence: CASSLDSTAGQYSNQPQHF. The CDR3 DNA reads TGTGCCAGCAGCTTAGATTCCACCGCGGGCCAGTATAGCAATCAGCCCCAGCATTTT.

The V gene is TRBV21-1, the J gene TRBJ1-2; the table's D gene call, TRBD1, was not cross checked with the DNA. TRBV21-1 is marked as a pseudogene. The CDR3 contains 14 residues. The CDR3 nucleotides are TGTGCCAGCAGCAAAGGAACAGGCTGCTATGGCTACACCTTC. It encodes CASSKGTGCYGYTF.

The V gene is TRBV28, the J gene TRBJ2-3; 11 nucleotides agree with TRBD2. The V gene's germline CDR1 is MDHEN and CDR2 SYDVKM. The junction had 7 bases not matched to a gene; V was cut back by 6 bases and J by 2 bases. The CDR3 contains 16 residues. The CDR3 sequence is CASRFSGRALTDTQYF. The CDR3 DNA reads TGTGCCAGCAGGTTTAGCGGGAGGGCCCTCACAGATACGCAGTATTTT.

Written as DNA, the CDR3 is TGTGCCAGCTCACCGATCGGGGTAGGCTCGACTAATGAAAAACTGTTTTTT. Its protein product is CASSPIGVGSTNEKLFF. The rearrangement joins TRBV18 to TRBJ1-4, with D uncertain. V dropped 3 bases and J dropped 2 bases, with 16 bases sitting between them. This CDR3 has 17 residues. The germline V gene has CDR1 KGHSH and CDR2 LQKENI. Full variable domain (outside the CDR3, taken from reference TRBV18 and TRBJ1-4): NAGVMQNPRHLVRRRGQEARLRCSPMKGHSHVYWYRQLPEEGLKFMVYLQKENIIDESGMPKERFSAEFPKEGPSILRIQQVVRGDSAAYFCASSPIGVGSTNEKLFFGSGTQLSVL.